This T cell receptor beta chain appears in the sequencing data of a study of cytomegalovirus exposure and HLA in healthy donors. The CDR3 runs to 13 residues. Germline V gives CDR1 MNHEY, CDR2 SMNVEV (reference sequence). V gave up 6 bases and J gave up 3 bases, with 6 bases separating them. In the PCR, 60 Vbeta and 13 Jbeta primers were used. Clones were read by immunoSEQ multiplex PCR, and TCRdb kept only the in-frame ones, dropping some. Here the sample spans more than 85,000 clones, approximately 86% being singletons. The chain is built from TRBV27 and TRBJ2-6; D gene ambiguous. The specimen was PBMCs. This clonotype was sampled from a man between 18 and 35 years old in good health and CMV-seronegative. This chain's CDR3 is CASSPSGANVLTF. As DNA, the CDR3 is TGTGCCAGCAGCCCCAGTGGGGCCAACGTCCTGACTTTC.